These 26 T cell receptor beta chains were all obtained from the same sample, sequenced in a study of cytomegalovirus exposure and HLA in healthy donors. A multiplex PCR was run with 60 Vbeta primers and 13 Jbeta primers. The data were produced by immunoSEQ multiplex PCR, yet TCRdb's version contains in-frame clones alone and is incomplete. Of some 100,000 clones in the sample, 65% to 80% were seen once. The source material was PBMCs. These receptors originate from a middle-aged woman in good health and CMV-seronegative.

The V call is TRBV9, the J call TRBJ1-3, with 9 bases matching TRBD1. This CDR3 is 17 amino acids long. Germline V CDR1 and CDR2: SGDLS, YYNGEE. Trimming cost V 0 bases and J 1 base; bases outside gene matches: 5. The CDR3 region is CASSVDWTGASGNTIYF. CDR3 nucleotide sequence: TGTGCCAGCAGCGTAGACTGGACAGGGGCTTCTGGAAACACCATATATTTT.

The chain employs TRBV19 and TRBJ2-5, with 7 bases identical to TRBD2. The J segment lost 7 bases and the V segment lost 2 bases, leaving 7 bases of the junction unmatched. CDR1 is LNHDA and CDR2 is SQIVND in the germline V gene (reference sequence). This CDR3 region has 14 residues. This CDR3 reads CASSIRGLGGTQYF. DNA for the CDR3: TGTGCCAGTAGTATAAGAGGACTAGGAGGGACCCAGTACTTC.

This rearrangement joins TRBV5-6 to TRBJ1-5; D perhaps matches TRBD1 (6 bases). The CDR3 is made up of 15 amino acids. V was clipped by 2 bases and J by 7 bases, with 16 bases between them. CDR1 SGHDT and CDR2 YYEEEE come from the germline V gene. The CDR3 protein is CASSFNQQGLQPQHF. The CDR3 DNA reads TGTGCCAGCAGCTTCAACCAACAGGGATTGCAGCCCCAGCATTTT.

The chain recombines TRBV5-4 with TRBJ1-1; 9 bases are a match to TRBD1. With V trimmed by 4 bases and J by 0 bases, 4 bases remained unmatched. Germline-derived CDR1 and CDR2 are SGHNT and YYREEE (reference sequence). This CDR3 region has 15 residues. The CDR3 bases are TGTGCCAGCAGCGGGAACAGGGGGCTGAACACTGAAGCTTTCTTT. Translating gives CASSGNRGLNTEAFF. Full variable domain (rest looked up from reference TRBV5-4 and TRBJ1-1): ETGVTQSPTHLIKTRGQQVTLRCSSQSGHNTVSWYQQALGQGPQFIFQYYREEENGRGNFPPRFSGLQFPNYSSELNVNALELDDSALYLCASSGNRGLNTEAFFGQGTRLTVV.

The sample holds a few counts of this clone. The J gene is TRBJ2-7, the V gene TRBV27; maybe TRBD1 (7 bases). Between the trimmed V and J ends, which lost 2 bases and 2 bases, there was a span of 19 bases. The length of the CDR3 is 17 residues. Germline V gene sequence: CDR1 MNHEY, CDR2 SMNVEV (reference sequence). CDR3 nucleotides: TGTGCCAGCAGTTTAACAGGGGCGGGAAAAGCCCCCTACGAGCAGTACTTC. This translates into CASSLTGAGKAPYEQYF.

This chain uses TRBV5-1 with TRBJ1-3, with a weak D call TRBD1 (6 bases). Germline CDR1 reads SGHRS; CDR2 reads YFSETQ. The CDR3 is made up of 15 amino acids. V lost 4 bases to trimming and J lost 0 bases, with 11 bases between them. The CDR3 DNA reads TGCGCCAGCAGCCAGGACAGCCCCTCTGGAAACACCATATATTTT. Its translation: CASSQDSPSGNTIYF.

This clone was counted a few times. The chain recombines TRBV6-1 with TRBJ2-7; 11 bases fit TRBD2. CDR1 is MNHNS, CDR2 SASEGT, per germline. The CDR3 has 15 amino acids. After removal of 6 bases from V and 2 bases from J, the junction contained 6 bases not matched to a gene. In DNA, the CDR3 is TGTGCCAGCAGAGTACCGGGACTAGCGGCCTACGAGCAGTACTTC. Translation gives CASRVPGLAAYEQYF.

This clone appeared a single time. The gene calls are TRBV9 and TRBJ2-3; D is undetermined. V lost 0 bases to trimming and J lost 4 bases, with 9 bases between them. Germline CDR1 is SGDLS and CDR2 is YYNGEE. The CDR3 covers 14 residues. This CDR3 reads CASSVESAPDTQYF. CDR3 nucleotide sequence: TGTGCCAGCAGCGTAGAGAGCGCCCCAGATACGCAGTATTTT.

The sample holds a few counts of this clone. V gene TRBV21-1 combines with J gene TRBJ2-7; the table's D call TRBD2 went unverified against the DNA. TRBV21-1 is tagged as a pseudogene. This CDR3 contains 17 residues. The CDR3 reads CASSQGEGLAGATEQYF. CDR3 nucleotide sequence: TGTGCCAGCAGCCAAGGGGAGGGACTAGCGGGAGCCACCGAGCAGTACTTC.

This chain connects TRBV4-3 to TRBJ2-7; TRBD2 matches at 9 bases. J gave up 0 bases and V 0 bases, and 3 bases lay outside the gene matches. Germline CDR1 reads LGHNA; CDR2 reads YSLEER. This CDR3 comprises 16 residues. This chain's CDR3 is CASSQDPSGVSYEQYF. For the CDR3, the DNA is TGCGCCAGCAGCCAAGACCCTAGCGGGGTCTCCTACGAGCAGTACTTC.

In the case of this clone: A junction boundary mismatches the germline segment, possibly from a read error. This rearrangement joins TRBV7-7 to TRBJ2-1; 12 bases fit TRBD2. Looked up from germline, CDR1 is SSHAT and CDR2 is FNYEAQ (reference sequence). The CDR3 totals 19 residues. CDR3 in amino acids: CASSKTSGGPPSSYNEQFF. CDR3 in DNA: TGTGCTAGCAGTAAGACTAGCGGGGGTCCTCCGAGCTCCTACAATGAGCAGTTCTTC.

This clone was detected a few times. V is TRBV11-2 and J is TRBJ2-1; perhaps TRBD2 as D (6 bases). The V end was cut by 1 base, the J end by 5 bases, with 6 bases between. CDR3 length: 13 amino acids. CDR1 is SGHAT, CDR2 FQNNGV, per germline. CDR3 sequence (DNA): TGTGCCAGCAGCTTAGCGGGAGACAATGAGCAGTTCTTC. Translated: CASSLAGDNEQFF.

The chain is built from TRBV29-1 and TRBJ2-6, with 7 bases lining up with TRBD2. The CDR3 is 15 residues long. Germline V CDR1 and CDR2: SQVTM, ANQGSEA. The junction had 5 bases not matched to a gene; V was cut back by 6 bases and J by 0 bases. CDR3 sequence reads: CSVEGGISGANVLTF. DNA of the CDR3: TGCAGCGTCGAGGGAGGGATCTCTGGGGCCAACGTCCTGACTTTC.

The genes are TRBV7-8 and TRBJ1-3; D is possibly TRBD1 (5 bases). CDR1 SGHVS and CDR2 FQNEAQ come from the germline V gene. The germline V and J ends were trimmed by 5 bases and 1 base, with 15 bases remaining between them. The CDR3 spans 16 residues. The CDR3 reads CASSLQGTGSGNTIYF. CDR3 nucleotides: TGTGCCAGCAGCCTCCAGGGAACTGGGTCTGGAAACACCATATATTTT.

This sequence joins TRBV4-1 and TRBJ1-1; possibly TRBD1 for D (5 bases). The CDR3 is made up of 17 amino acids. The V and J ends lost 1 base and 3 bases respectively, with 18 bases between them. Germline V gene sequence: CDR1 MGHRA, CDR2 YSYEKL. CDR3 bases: TGCGCCAGCAGCCAAGCCAGACAGACTGGGATGGACACTGAAGCTTTCTTT. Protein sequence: CASSQARQTGMDTEAFF.

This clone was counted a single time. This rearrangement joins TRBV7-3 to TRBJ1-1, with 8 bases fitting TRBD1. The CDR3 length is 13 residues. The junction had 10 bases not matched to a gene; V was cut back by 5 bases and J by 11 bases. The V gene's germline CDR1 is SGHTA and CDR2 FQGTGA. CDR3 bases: TGTGCCAGCAGCGCACAGGGGACAGGTGAGGCTTTCTTT. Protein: CASSAQGTGEAFF.

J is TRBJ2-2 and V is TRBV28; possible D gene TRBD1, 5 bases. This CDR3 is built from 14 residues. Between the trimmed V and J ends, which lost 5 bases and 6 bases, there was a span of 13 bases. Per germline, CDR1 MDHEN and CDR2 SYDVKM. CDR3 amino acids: CASSLADISGELFF. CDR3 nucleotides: TGTGCCAGCAGTCTTGCGGACATTTCCGGGGAGCTGTTTTTT.

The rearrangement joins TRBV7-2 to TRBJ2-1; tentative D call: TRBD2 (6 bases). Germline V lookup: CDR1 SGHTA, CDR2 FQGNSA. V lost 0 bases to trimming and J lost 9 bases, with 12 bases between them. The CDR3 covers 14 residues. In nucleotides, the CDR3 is TGTGCCAGCAGCTTAGCGCGAGGTAGCGGTGAGCAGTTCTTC. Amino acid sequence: CASSLARGSGEQFF.

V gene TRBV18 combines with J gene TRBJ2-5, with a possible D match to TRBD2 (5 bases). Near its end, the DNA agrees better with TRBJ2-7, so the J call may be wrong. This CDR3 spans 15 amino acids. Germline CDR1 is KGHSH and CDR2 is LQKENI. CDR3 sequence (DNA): TGTGCCAGCTCACCGAGGGTGGTTGGTGTCTACGAGCAGTACTTC. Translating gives CASSPRVVGVYEQYF.

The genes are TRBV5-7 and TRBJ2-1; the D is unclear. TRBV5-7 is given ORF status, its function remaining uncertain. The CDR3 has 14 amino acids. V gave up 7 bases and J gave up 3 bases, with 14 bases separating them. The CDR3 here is CASGGSPYYNEQFF. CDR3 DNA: TGTGCCAGCGGCGGTAGCCCGTACTACAATGAGCAGTTCTTC.

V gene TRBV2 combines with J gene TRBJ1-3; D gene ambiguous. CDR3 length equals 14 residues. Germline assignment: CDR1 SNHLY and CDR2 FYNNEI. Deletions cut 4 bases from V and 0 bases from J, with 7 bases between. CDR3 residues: CASSVGPSGNTIYF. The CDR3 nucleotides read TGTGCCAGCAGTGTCGGTCCCTCTGGAAACACCATATATTTT.

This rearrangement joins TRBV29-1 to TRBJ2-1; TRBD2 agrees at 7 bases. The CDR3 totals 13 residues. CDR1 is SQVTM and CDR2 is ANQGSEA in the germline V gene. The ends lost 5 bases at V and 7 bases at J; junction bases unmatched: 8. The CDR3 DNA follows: TGCAGCGTTAAGACTAGCAGCGAGAATGAGCAGTTCTTC. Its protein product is CSVKTSSENEQFF.

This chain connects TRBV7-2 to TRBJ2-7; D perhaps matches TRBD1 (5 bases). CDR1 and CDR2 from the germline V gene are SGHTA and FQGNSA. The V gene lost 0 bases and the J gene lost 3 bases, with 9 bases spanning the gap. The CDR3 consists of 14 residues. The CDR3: CASSLAWGHYEQYF. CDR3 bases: TGTGCCAGCAGCTTAGCCTGGGGCCACTACGAGCAGTACTTC.

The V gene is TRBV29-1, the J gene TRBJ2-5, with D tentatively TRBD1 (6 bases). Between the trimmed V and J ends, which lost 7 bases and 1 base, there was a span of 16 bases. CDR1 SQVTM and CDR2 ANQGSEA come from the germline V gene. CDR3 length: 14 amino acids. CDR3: CSGRAGAAQETQYF. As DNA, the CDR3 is TGCAGCGGGCGGGCAGGGGCCGCCCAAGAGACCCAGTACTTC.

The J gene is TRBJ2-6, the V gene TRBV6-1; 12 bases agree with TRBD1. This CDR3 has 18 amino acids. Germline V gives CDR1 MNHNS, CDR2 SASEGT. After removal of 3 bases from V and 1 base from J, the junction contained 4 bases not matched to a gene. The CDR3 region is CASSEGQGATSGANVLTF. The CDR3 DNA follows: TGTGCCAGCAGTGAGGGACAGGGGGCGACTTCTGGGGCCAACGTCCTGACTTTC.

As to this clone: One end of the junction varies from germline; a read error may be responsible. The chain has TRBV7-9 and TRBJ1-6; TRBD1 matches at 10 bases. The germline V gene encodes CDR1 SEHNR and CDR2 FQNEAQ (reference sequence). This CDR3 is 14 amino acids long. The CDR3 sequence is CSSSYGQGGSPLHF. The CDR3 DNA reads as TGTTCCAGCAGCTACGGACAGGGGGGTTCACCCCTCCACTTT.